What follows describes a single T cell receptor beta chain. Generated by immunoSEQ multiplex PCR, the TCRdb table keeps only in-frame clones and is missing some. This table has tens of thousands of clones, around 84% appearing once. The data stem from a study of OX40 agonist ivuxolimab in advanced cancers. Overall study context: Across the patients, intravenous ivuxolimab was delivered every 2 weeks at 0.01 to 10 mg/kg. The mean age was roughly 60 years, ranging from 23 to 79, with around four fifths of participants male.

The sample consisted of CD4+ or CD8+ T cells sorted from blood, taken in a trial of the OX40 agonist ivuxolimab. The TCR was taken from an adult with an advanced solid tumor such as melanoma, head and neck, liver or kidney cancer.

CDR3 sequence (DNA): TGCGCCAGCAGCTTTTTGGCTAGCGGGAGATCCGAGCAGTACTTC. Its protein is CASSFLASGRSEQYF. The chain is built from TRBV5-1 and TRBJ2-7; TRBD2 agrees at 10 bases. The CDR3 covers 15 residues. Germline V gene sequence: CDR1 SGHRS, CDR2 YFSETQ. V lost 2 bases, J lost 6 bases, and 8 bases stayed unmatched.